This TCR beta chain was sequenced during a study of OX40 agonist ivuxolimab in advanced cancers. For the study in its entirety: The costimulatory receptor OX40 (CD134) was targeted by ivuxolimab, a fully human IgG2 agonistic monoclonal antibody. The dose-escalation cohort was approximately 83% male with a mean age of approximately 60 years, ranging from about 20 to 85. Prior anti-PD-1, anti-PD-L1 or anti-CTLA-4 therapy was permitted, and less than 45% of dose-escalation patients had received checkpoint inhibitors. Partial responses occurred in three dose-escalation patients: two with cutaneous melanoma and one with hepatocellular carcinoma. Of the roughly 50 dose-escalation patients, hepatocellular carcinoma was present in about 20, melanoma in around 15, renal cell carcinoma in 9 and head and neck cancer in 9. Intravenous ivuxolimab was administered to patients every 2 weeks at six dose levels: 0.01, 0.1, 0.3, 1.5, 3 and 10 mg/kg. The point of sequencing TCRbeta in the periphery was to test whether ivuxolimab changed TCR sequence diversity and drove clonal T-cell expansion. The paper covers the monotherapy dose-escalation part of the phase I ivuxolimab trial, which included N ≈ 54 patients. Results and caveats for the whole study, not just this receptor: After ivuxolimab, expanded clones were on average more numerous among CD8+ T cells than among CD4+ T cells. At doses of 0.1 to 3.0 mg/kg, clonal expansion of both CD4+ and CD8+ T cells in blood was seen between baseline and week 6. The antigen specificity of the clonally expanded peripheral T cells was not determined. Low levels of normalized T-cell clonal expansion were also seen in some patients who did not respond. In the 0.1-3.0 mg/kg groups, partial responders had among the lowest normalized peripheral clonal expansion, particularly in CD8+ T cells.

In its sample, this clone was seen once. Its antigen specificity is not known. No per-base quality is available; no much larger clone lies one base away. Patients with a history of autoimmune disease or receiving systemic immunosuppression were excluded from the trial. Peripheral blood for TCR sequencing was drawn from every dose cohort at baseline, at cycle 4 day 1 and at cycle 7 day 1. Samples came from an open-label, multicenter, first-in-human phase I dose-escalation trial of ivuxolimab. Adults with locally advanced or metastatic melanoma, renal cell, hepatocellular, or head and neck squamous cell carcinoma were enrolled in the trial. Before TCR sequencing, CD4+ T cells and CD8+ T cells were sorted from peripheral blood as separate populations. V is pared back by 6 bases and J by 5 bases, with 14 bases lying between the germline termini. The CDR3 runs 14 residues from the cysteine to the phenylalanine. Just CDR3 DNA is preserved here, 42 bases in frame from base 1. The germline V gene specifies MNHEY as CDR1 and SVGAGI as CDR2.

Genomic DNA was isolated from the sorted cells so that the TCRbeta CDR3 region could be sequenced. TCRbeta CDR3 regions were sequenced using the immunoSEQ Assay. TCRdb mirrors the immuneACCESS table, restricted to in-frame sequences. Some clones are absent from its copies; in checked studies, under half trace to an unresolved V gene, and the reason for the others is unknown. The sample table shows roughly 75,000 clones, and more than 70% are seen once. The ten largest clones take up 6.5% of the sample. This material consisted of CD4+ or CD8+ T cells sorted from blood, taken in a trial of the OX40 agonist ivuxolimab. This TCR was recovered from an adult with an advanced solid tumor such as melanoma, head and neck, liver or kidney cancer. The receptor chain draws on TRBV6-5 and TRBJ1-5; the D gene lacks a confident call. The sequenced DNA: TGTGCCAGCAGAAGACACCTGGACCATCAGCCCCAGCATTTT. This codes for CASRRHLDHQPQHF.